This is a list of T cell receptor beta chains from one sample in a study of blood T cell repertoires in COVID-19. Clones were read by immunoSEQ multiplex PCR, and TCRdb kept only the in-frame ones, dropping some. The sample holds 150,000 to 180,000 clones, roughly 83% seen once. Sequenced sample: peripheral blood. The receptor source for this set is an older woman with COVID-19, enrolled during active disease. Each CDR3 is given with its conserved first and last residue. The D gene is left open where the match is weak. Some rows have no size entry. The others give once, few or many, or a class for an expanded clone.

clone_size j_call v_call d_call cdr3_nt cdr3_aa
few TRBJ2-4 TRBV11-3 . TGTGCCAGCAGCTTAGGGGGCTCCAAAAACATTCAGTACTTC CASSLGGSKNIQYF
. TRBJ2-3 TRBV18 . TGTGCCAGCTCACCAGGGCAGCCCACTAGCACAGATACGCAGTATTTT CASSPGQPTSTDTQYF
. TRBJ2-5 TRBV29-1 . TGCAGCGTTGATGGGGGGTTAGAGACCCAGTACTTC CSVDGGLETQYF
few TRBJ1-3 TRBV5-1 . TGCGCCAGCAGCTTGGCCTCGACAGTCTCTGGAAACACCATATATTTT CASSLASTVSGNTIYF
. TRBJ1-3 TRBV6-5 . TGTGCCAGCAGTCGCAGCCAGGGCTCTGGAAACACCATATATTTT CASSRSQGSGNTIYF
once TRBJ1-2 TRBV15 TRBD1 TGTGCCACCAGCAGGGACAGGGGGCCAAGTTATGGCTACACCTTC CATSRDRGPSYGYTF
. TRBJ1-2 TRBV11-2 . TGTGCCAGCAGCCCCAGTAGTACAGGGAGAAACTATGGCTACACCTTC CASSPSSTGRNYGYTF
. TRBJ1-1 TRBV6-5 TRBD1 TGTGCCAGCAGTTACCAGGGGGCAAGCACTGAAGCTTTCTTT CASSYQGASTEAFF
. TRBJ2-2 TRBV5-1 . TGCGCCAGCAGCTCGCAGGGTAGGCCGAACACCGGGGAGCTGTTTTTT CASSSQGRPNTGELFF
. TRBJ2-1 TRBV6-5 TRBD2 TGTGCCAGCAGTTCCGACGGGGGGGGGCCCTACAATGAGCAGTTCTTC CASSSDGGGPYNEQFF
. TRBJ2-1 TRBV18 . TGTGCCAGCTCACCAGTTAAGGGGGTTCGCAATGAGCAGTTCTTC CASSPVKGVRNEQFF
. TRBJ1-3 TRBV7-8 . TGTGCCAGCAGCTTAGGGGCGCAAACGGGAAACACCATATATTTT CASSLGAQTGNTIYF
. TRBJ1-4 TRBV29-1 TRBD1 TGCAGCGTTGAAGATCGGGACAGGGGTGCTGAAAAACTGTTTTTT CSVEDRDRGAEKLFF
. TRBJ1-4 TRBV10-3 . TGTGCCATTGGACAGTCAACTAATGAAAAACTGTTTTTT CAIGQSTNEKLFF
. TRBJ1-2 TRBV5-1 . TGCGCCAGCAGCTCCCCCTGGGGAGGGGCTGAAGGCTACACCTTC CASSSPWGGAEGYTF
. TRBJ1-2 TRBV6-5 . TGTGCCAGCTTCCAGGGCCCGTACTATGGCTACACCTTC CASFQGPYYGYTF
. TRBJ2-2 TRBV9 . TGTGCCAGCAGCGTCTTCAGTGGACAAGGCACCGGGGAGCTGTTTTTT CASSVFSGQGTGELFF
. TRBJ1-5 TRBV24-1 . TGTGCCACCAGTGATAGTACGGTTTATAGCAATCAGCCCCAGCATTTT CATSDSTVYSNQPQHF
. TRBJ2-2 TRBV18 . TGTGCCAGCTCACGAGGGGGTACCGGGGAGCTGTTTTTT CASSRGGTGELFF
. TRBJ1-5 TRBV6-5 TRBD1 TGTGCCAGCTCCGGGACAGCTCACGATCAGCCCCAGCATTTT CASSGTAHDQPQHF
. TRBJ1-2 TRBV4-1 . TGCGCCAGCAGCCTAACAGGTTCTATGGGCTATGGCTACACCTTC CASSLTGSMGYGYTF
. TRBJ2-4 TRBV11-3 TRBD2 TGTGCCAGCAGCCCCGGGAGGGGCGGCATTCAGTACTTC CASSPGRGGIQYF
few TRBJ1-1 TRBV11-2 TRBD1 TGTGCCAGCAGCTTTCTCCCGAACAGGGGCTCTGAAGCTTTCTTT CASSFLPNRGSEAFF
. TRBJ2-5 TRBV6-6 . TGTGCCAGCAGTTATTACAGTAACCAAGAGACCCAGTACTTC CASSYYSNQETQYF